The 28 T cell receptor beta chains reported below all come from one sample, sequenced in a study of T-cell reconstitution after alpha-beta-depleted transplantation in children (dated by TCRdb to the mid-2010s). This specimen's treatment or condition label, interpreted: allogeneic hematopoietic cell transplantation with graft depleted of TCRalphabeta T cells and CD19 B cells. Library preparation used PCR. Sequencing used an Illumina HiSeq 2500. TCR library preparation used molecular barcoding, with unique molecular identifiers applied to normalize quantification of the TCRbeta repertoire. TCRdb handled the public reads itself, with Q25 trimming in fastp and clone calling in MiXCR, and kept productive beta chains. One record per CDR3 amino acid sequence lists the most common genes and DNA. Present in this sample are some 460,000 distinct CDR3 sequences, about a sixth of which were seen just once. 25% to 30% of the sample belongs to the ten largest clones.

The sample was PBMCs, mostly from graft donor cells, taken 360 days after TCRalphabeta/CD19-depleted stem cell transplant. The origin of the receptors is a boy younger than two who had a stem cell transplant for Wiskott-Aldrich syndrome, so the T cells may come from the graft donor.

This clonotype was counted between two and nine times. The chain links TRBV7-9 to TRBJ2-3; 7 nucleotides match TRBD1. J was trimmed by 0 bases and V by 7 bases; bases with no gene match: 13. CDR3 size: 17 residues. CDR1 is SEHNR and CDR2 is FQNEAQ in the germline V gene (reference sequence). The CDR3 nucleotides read TGTGCCAGCACCCGAAAGTGGGGACAGACTAGCACAGATACGCAGTATTTT. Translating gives CASTRKWGQTSTDTQYF.

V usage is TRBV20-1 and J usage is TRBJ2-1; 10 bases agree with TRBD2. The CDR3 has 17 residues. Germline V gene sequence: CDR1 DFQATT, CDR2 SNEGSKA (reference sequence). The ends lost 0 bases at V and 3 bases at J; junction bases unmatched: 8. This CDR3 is CSARDLGLAGVYNEQFF. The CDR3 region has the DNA TGCAGTGCTAGAGATCTCGGGCTAGCGGGAGTCTACAATGAGCAGTTCTTC.

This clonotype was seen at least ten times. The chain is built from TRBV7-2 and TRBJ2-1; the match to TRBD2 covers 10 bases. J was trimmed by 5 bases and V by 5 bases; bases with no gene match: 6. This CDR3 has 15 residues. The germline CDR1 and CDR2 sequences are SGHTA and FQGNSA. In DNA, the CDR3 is TGTGCCAGCAGCCGCCGACTAGCGGGTAACAATGAGCAGTTCTTC. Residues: CASSRRLAGNNEQFF.

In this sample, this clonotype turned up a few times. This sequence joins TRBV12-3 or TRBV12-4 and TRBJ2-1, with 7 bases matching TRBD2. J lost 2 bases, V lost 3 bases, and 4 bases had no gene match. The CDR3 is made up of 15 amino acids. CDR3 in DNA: TGTGCCAGCAGTTTCTGGCGGGGGACCTACAATGAGCAGTTCTTC. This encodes CASSFWRGTYNEQFF.

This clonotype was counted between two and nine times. The chain's CDR3 is CASRRNPTDTQYF. The CDR3 bases are TGTGCCAGCAGGAGGAACCCCACAGATACGCAGTATTTT. The rearrangement joins TRBV7-8 to TRBJ2-3; D gene uncertain. This CDR3 has 13 amino acids. Trimming left V 6 bases short and J 2 bases short, with 9 bases between. Per germline, CDR1 SGHVS and CDR2 FQNEAQ.

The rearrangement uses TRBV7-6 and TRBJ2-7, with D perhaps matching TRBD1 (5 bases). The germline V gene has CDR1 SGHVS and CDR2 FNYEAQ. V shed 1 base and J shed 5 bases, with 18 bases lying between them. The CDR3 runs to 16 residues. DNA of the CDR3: TGTGCCAGCAGCTTAGTCCCGTCCAGGGTATGGGACGAGCAGTACTTC. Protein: CASSLVPSRVWDEQYF.

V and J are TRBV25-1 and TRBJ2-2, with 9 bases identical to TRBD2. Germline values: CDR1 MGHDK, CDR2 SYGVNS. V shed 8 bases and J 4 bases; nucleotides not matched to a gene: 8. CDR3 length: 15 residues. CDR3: CASSRLADITGELFF. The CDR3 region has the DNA TGTGCCAGCTCCAGACTAGCGGACATCACCGGGGAGCTGTTTTTT.

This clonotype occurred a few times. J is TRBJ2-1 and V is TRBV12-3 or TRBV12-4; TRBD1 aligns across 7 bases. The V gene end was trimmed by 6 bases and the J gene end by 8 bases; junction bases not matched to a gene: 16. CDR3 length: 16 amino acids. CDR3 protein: CASRQSTGSFGDEQFF. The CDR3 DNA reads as TGTGCCAGCAGACAATCGACAGGGTCCTTTGGGGATGAGCAGTTCTTC.

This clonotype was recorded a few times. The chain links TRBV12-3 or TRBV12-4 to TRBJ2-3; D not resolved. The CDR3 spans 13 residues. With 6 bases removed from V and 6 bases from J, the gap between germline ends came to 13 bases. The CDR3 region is CASSLTLPDTQYF. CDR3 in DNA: TGTGCCAGCAGCCTGACTCTCCCGGATACGCAGTATTTT.

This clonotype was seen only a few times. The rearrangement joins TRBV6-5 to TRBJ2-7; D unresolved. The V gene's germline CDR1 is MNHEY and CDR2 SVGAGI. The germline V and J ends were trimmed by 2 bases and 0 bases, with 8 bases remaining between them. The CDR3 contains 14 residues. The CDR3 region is CASSYGESSYEQYF. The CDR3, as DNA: TGTGCCAGCAGTTACGGGGAAAGCTCCTACGAGCAGTACTTC.

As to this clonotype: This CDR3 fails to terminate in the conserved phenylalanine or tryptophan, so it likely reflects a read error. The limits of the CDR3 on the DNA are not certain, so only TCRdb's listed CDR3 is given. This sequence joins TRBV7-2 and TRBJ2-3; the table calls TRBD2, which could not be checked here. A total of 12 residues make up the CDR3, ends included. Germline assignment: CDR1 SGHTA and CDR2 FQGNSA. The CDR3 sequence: CASSFGLAGLLL.

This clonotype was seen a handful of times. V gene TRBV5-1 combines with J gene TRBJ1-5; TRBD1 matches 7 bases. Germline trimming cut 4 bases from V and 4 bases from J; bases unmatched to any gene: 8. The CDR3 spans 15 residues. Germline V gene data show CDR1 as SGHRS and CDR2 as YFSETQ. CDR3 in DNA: TGCGCCAGCAGCATCGGACCAGGGGGAAATCAGCCCCAGCATTTT. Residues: CASSIGPGGNQPQHF.

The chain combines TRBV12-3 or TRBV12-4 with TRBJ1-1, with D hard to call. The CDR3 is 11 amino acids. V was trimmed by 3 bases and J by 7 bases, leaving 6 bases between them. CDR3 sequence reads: CASSFIGEAFF. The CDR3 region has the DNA TGTGCCAGCAGTTTTATCGGTGAAGCTTTCTTT.

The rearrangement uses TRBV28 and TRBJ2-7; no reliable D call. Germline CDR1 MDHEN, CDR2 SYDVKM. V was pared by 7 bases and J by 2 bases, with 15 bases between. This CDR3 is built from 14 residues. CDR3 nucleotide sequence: TGTGCCAGCAACGGACGGCCAAATACCTACGAGCAGTACTTC. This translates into CASNGRPNTYEQYF.

The CDR3 sequence: CASSQRTSLNEQFF. The CDR3 region has the DNA TGTGCCAGCAGTCAGAGGACGTCTCTCAATGAGCAGTTCTTC. The J gene is TRBJ2-1, the V gene TRBV2; D call uncertain. V was clipped by 5 bases and J by 6 bases, with 14 bases between them. The V gene's germline CDR1 is SNHLY and CDR2 FYNNEI. The CDR3 spans 14 residues. Filled out from reference TRBV2 and TRBJ2-1, the complete variable domain reads EPEVTQTPSHQVTQMGQEVILRCVPISNHLYFYWYRQILGQKVEFLVSFYNNEISEKSEIFDDQFSVERPDGSNFTLKIRSTKLEDSAMYFCASSQRTSLNEQFFGPGTRLTVL.

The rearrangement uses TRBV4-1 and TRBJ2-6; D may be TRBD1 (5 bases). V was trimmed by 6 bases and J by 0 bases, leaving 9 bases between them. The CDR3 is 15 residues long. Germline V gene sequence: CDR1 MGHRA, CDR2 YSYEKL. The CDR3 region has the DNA TGCGCCAGCAGGGACATTGGCTCTGGGGCCAACGTCCTGACTTTC. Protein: CASRDIGSGANVLTF.

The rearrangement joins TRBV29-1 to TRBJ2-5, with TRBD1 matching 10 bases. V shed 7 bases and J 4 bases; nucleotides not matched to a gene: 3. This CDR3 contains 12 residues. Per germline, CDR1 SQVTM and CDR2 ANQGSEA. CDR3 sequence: CSGDRGGETQYF. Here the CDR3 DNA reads TGCAGCGGGGACAGGGGAGGAGAGACCCAGTACTTC.

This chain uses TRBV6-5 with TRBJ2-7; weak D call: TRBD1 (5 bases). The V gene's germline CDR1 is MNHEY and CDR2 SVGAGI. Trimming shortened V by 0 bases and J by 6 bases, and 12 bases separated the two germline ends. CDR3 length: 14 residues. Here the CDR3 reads CASSYSTAGSEQYF. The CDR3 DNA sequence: TGTGCCAGCAGTTACTCGACAGCCGGGTCCGAGCAGTACTTC.

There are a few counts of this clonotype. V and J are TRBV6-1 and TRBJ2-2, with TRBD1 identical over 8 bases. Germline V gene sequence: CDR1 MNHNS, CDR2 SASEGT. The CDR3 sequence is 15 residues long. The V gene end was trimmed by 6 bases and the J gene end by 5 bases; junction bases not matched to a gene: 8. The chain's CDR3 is CASSLTGVGTGELFF. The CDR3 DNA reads TGTGCCAGCAGCTTGACAGGGGTGGGAACCGGGGAGCTGTTTTTT.

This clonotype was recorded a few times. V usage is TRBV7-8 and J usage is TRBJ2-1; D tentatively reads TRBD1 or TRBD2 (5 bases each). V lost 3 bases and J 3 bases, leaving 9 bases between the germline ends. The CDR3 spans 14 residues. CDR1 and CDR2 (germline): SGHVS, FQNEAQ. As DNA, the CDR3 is TGTGCCAGCAGCTTTGGGACCTACTACAATGAGCAGTTCTTC. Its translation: CASSFGTYYNEQFF.

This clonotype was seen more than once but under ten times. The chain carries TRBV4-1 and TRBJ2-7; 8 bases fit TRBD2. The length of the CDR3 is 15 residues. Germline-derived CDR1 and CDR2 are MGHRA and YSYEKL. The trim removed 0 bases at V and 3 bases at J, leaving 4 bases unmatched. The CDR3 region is CASSQDGGGVYEQYF. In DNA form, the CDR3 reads TGCGCCAGCAGCCAAGACGGGGGGGGGGTCTACGAGCAGTACTTC.

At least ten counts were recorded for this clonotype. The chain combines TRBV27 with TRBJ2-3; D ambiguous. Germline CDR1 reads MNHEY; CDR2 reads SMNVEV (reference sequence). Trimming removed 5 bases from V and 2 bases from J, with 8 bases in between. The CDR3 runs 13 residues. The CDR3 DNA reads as TGTGCCAGCAGTCGTCTATTCACAGATACGCAGTATTTT. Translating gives CASSRLFTDTQYF.

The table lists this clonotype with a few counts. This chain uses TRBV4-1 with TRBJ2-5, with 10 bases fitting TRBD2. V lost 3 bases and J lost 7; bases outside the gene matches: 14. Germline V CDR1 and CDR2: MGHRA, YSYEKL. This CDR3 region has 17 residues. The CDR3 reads CASSHQIAGGSLGTQYF. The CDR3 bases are TGCGCCAGCAGCCACCAAATAGCGGGGGGCAGCTTAGGGACCCAGTACTTC.

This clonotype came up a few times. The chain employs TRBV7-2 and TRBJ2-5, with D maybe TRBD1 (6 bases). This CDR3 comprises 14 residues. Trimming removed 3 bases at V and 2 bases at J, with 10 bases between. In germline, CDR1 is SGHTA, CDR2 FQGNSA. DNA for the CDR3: TGTGCCAGCAGCTTCCAGGGGAAACAAGAGACCCAGTACTTC. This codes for CASSFQGKQETQYF.

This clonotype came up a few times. The DNA of the CDR3 is TGTGCCAGCAGCTTATCCCGCGGGGTCTCCTACGAGCAGTACTTC. Translating gives CASSLSRGVSYEQYF. The rearrangement uses TRBV11-2 and TRBJ2-7, with D perhaps TRBD2 (6 bases). This CDR3 contains 15 residues. Germline CDR1 and CDR2: SGHAT and FQNNGV. The V end was cut by 2 bases, the J end by 0 bases, with 11 bases between.

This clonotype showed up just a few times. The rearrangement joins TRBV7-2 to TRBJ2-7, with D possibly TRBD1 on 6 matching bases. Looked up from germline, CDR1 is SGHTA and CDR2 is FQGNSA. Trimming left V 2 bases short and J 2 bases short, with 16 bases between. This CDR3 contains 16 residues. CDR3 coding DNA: TGTGCCAGCAGCTTAAGGCTCGGGACAAAAACCTACGAGCAGTACTTC. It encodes CASSLRLGTKTYEQYF.

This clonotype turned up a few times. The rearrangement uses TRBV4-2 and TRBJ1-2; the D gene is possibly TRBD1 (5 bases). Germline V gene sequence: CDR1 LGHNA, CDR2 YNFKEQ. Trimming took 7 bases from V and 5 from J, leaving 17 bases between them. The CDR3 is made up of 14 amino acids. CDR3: CASNSDRLRYGYTF. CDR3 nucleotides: TGTGCCAGCAACTCCGACAGACTTCGTTATGGCTACACCTTC.

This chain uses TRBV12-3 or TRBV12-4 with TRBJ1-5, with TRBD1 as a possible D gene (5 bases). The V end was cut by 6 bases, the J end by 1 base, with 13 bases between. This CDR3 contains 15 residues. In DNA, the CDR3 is TGTGCCAGCAGCTGGGGCCTGGGAAGCAATCAGCCCCAGCATTTT. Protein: CASSWGLGSNQPQHF.